This note documents a single T cell receptor beta chain sequence. Its antigen is still unknown. Nothing much larger sits one base from this clone, and base qualities are not available. Whole blood was collected in K2EDTA tubes by collaborating institutions according to the institutions' own protocols. Collaborator samples were shipped for TCRbeta analysis as frozen whole blood, isolated PBMCs, or DNA extracted from either sample type. TCRbeta CDR3 regions were amplified from genomic DNA using the immunoSEQ Assay, a bias-controlled multiplex PCR. The authors processed their data as follows. Within the assay, amplification of reference gene primers was used to estimate how many nucleated cells each sample contained. To quantify the absolute abundance of each unique TCRbeta CDR3 rearrangement, sequence reads were collapsed and filtered. For each sample, productive Simpson clonality was calculated by taking the square root of Simpson's diversity index across productive rearrangements. Entries here come from immuneACCESS through TCRdb and include only in-frame sequences with V and J called. Some clones fail to appear in such tables; in the studies checked, an unresolved V gene covers under half of the shortfall, and the cause of the remainder is unknown. V and J calls and clone size are copied from that table; D and trimming were computed from the DNA. The sample table shows 130,000 or so clones, and around 88% are seen once. The ten largest account for roughly 5.5% of the sample.

The CDR3 has 17 amino acids, counting the end cysteine and phenylalanine. The entry retains the CDR3 DNA only, 51 bases that are in frame from base 1. V lost 5 bases and J lost 7 bases; the stretch between them is 26 bases long. The germline V gene encodes CDR1 LNHNV and CDR2 YYDKDF (reference sequence). This specimen belongs to a study of blood T cell repertoires in COVID-19 (dated by TCRdb to the early 2020s). Concerning the study at large: The collaborator samples originated in the United States, Italy and Spain and spanned the acute and convalescent phases of COVID-19. The material from the prospective study consisted of cDNA or gDNA derived from T cells, B-cell-depleted T cells, or PBMCs. The dataset comprised deeply sampled blood TCRbeta repertoires from subjects exposed to, actively infected with, or recovered from COVID-19. The repertoires were made available in a free public database intended to serve as a resource for research on the immune response to SARS-CoV-2. The samples were drawn from the first 160 participants of the ongoing ImmuneRACE study and from roughly 1,300 subjects provided by 6 global collaborators. A de-identified subject ID, COVID-19 status, age in years and sex were almost always included in the sample metadata. Where HLA class I and class II types were available, the types were taken from metadata supplied by the sample provider, not from assay-based typing. The paper's findings and limits, for the study overall: Clinical and demographic metadata were provided uncurated, with the amount varying by source and participant.

The chain couples TRBV15 to TRBJ1-2, with TRBD1 as a weak D call on 6 bases. The origin of this receptor is an elderly man with active or convalescent COVID-19. The sequenced sample was peripheral blood. The DNA sequence reads TGTGCCACCAGCCCTCACTCCGGGACACCTATTTTCTCTGGCTACACCTTC. It translates as CATSPHSGTPIFSGYTF.